This T cell receptor beta chain is from a study of cytomegalovirus exposure and HLA in healthy donors. On this clone: What it binds is unknown.

This CDR3 has 16 residues. The germline CDR1 and CDR2 sequences are SQVTM and ANQGSEA. V lost 1 base, J lost 3 bases, and 6 bases stayed unmatched. Study results and limitations: Subsequent analysis showed first-cohort TCR clusters tending to co-occur in 120 validation repertoires. The study listed 164 cytomegalovirus-associated TCR beta chains.

The table came from immunoSEQ multiplex PCR; TCRdb's copy has only in-frame clones and leaves some out. The sample records tens of thousands of clones, around 94% being singletons. The genes are TRBV29-1 and TRBJ2-2; 9 nucleotides line up with TRBD2. This sequence originates from a young man in good health and CMV-seronegative. The source material was PBMCs. The DNA of the CDR3 is TGCAGCGTTGAAGTGCCGACTAGCGGTTACACCGGGGAGCTGTTTTTT. This codes for CSVEVPTSGYTGELFF.